The 4 T cell receptor beta chains below come from one sample, sequenced in a study of identical twins. Via MiXCR, TCRdb re-called the 5' RACE reads, giving one row per CDR3 protein. Of over 550,000 distinct CDR3 sequences listed, less than 9% are singletons. The same sample was also used in a study of yellow fever vaccine responses in identical twins.

What was sequenced was PBMCs. The receptors derive from a woman between 18 and 29 years old in good health.

This clonotype came up a few times. The V and J genes are TRBV28 and TRBJ2-6, with D unresolved. In germline, CDR1 is MDHEN, CDR2 SYDVKM. The CDR3 spans 15 residues. The V end was cut by 2 bases, the J end by 0 bases, with 5 bases between. The DNA of the CDR3 is TGTGCCAGCAGTTTACACGGCTCTGGGGCCAACGTCCTGACTTTC. Protein product: CASSLHGSGANVLTF.

This clonotype was recorded many times. The gene calls are TRBV6-5 and TRBJ1-1; D gene uncertain. CDR1 MNHEY and CDR2 SVGAGI come from the germline V gene. The CDR3 consists of 15 residues. V was pared by 4 bases and J by 5 bases, with 17 bases between. The CDR3 reads CASSSTRIRLTEAFF. The CDR3 nucleotides read TGTGCCAGCAGTTCCACACGGATTAGGTTGACTGAAGCTTTCTTT.

This clonotype was found many times. The chain joins TRBV7-2 to TRBJ1-2; D ambiguous. V shed 1 base and J shed 7 bases, with 13 bases lying between them. Germline V CDR1 and CDR2: SGHTA, FQGNSA. The CDR3 is 14 residues long. CDR3 nucleotides: TGTGCCAGCAGCTTAGAACTCTGGGGAGGTGGCTACACCTTC. The encoded protein is CASSLELWGGGYTF.

As concerns this clonotype: This may arise from a read error, as a much more abundant clone is one base away. The gene calls are TRBV28 and TRBJ1-3; D might be TRBD1 (5 bases). Trimming removed 5 bases from V and 3 bases from J, with 17 bases in between. This CDR3 region has 16 residues. CDR1 MDHEN and CDR2 SYDVKM come from the germline V gene. The chain's CDR3 is CASSITKGRGGNTIYF. In DNA, the CDR3 is TGTGCCAGCAGTATAACCAAGGGGCGAGGTGGAAACACCATATATTTT.